The clone carrying this TCR beta chain was detected only a few times. Its specificity is unknown. These data come from a study of response to subunit inactivated influenza vaccine. Study-wide points: Each seasonal influenza vaccination, the authors suggested, recruits few new T cells.

V trimming: 4 bases; J trimming: 6 bases; junction bases outside the gene matches: 6. The CDR3 consists of 15 residues. Germline-derived CDR1 and CDR2 are SGHTA and FQGNSA. TCRdb independently ran MiXCR on the RT-PCR reads; one entry per CDR3 protein. The repertoire has 450,000 to 600,000 distinct CDR3 sequences, 16% of them found once; the top ten carry less than 4%. This clonotype was obtained from a man between 50 and 75 years old who received an inactivated influenza vaccine. The sample here was CD4+ T cells sorted from PBMCs, taken less than 30 months after vaccination. The rearrangement links TRBV7-2 to TRBJ2-1; TRBD2 matches 10 bases. This CDR3 reads CASSSLAGGPNEQFF. For the CDR3, the DNA is TGTGCCAGCAGCTCCTTAGCGGGGGGCCCCAATGAGCAGTTCTTC.